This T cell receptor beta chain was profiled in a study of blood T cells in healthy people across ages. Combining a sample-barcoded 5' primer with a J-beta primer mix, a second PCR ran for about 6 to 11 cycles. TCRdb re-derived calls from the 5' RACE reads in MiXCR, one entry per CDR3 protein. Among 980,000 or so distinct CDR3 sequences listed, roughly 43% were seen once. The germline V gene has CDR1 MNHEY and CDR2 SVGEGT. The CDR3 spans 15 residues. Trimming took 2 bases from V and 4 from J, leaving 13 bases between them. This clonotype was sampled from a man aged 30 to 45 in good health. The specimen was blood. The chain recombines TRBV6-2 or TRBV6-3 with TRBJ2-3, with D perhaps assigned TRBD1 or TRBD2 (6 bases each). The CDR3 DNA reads TGTGCCAGCAGTTACAGGGGGGATGAAGCAGATACGCAGTATTTT. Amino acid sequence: CASSYRGDEADTQYF.